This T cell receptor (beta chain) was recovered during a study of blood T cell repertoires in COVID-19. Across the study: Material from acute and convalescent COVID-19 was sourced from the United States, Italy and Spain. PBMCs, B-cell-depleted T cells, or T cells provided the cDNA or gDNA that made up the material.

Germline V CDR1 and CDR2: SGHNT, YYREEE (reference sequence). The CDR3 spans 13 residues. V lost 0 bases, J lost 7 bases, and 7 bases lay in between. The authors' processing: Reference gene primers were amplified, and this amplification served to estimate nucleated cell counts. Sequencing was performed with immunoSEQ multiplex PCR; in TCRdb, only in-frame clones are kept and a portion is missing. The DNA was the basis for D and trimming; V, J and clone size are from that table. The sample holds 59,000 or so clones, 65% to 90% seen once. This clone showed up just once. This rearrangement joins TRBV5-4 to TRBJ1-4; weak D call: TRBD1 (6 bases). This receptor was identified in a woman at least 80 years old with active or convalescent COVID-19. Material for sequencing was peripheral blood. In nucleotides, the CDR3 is TGTGCCAGCAGCTTGGCAGGGGTTGAAAAACTGTTTTTT. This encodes CASSLAGVEKLFF.